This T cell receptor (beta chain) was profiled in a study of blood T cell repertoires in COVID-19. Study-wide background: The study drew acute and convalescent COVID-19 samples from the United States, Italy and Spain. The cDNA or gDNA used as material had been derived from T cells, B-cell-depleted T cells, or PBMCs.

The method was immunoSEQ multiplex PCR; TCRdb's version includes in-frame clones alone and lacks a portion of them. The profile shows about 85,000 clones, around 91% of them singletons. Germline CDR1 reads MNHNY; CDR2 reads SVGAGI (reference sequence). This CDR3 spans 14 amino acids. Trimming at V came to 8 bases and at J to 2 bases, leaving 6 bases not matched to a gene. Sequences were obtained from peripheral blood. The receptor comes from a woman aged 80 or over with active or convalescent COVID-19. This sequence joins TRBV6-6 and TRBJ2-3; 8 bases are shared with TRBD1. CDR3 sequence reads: CASGRDRTTDTQYF. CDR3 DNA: TGTGCCAGCGGGCGGGACAGGACCACAGATACGCAGTATTTT.